This TCR beta chain was identified during a study of cytomegalovirus exposure and HLA in healthy donors (dated by TCRdb to 2016 to 2017). For the study in its entirety: A later analysis indicated that the 90 to 150 validation repertoires were generated on the platform also employed for the 600 to 750 repertoires of the first cohort. The study aimed to test whether cataloging public T cell receptors could reveal signatures of past pathogen exposure. A separate validation cohort of roughly 130 different subjects was used in addition to the 666-subject first cohort. High-throughput TCR immunosequencing, statistical association of individual TCRs with disease status, and machine learning were combined to predict cytomegalovirus infection status. What the work shows at the level of the full study, not this receptor alone: Most TCR sequences were observed very rarely across donors, whereas some public TCRs were present in many individuals. In a later analysis, TCRs clustered in the first cohort were found to also tend to co-occur in the roughly 110 validation repertoires, with 94% of cluster scores above 0. The study gave a list of 150 to 200 TCR beta chains associated with cytomegalovirus. A few of the identified cytomegalovirus-associated TCR beta chains were confirmed in vitro to be specific for cytomegalovirus antigens. The validation cohort had no HLA typing available for a later analysis, so co-occurrence within that cohort was assessed over all 130 or so repertoires. The classifier was reported to diagnose cytomegalovirus status with high specificity and sensitivity in both the original and validation cohorts. It was suggested by the authors that the approach could potentially be generalized to other disease states and immunological phenotypes.

Donors formed part of the validation cohort, which comprised 95 to 150 subjects and was distinct from the first cohort of roughly 600 subjects. Libraries were constructed by the immunoSEQ multiplex PCR assay. On the study's bioinformatics: A statistical classification framework was developed to diagnose cytomegalovirus status using the catalog of TCR beta chain sequences. Held by TCRdb, this immuneACCESS table contains in-frame sequences only and omits some clones. Under half of the omission traces to an unresolved V gene where checked; the cause of the rest is unknown. V, J and clone size derive from that table, while D and trimming were established from the DNA sequence. Here the sample has around 300,000 clones; 70% to 90% occur a single time. Around 0.88% of the sample belongs to the ten largest clones. From cysteine to phenylalanine, the CDR3 is 15 amino acids long. The CDR3 DNA has 45 bases and is translated from base 1. Based on the germline V gene (reference sequence), the CDR1 and CDR2 sequences are MNHNY and SVGAGI. V and J lose 5 bases and 5 bases, and a span of 18 bases separates them.

Regarding this clone: Its recognized antigen is unknown. Base quality data are lacking; no much larger clone is found one base away.

The sequence is built from TRBV6-6 and TRBJ1-1; D gene: possibly TRBD1, on 5 matching bases. Sequencing was done on a sample of PBMCs. The receptor was derived from a young man in good health and CMV-seronegative. The nucleotide sequence reads as follows: TGTGCCAGCAGTGCCAGGGTAATTGGGTTTACTGAAGCTTTCTTT. It encodes CASSARVIGFTEAFF.